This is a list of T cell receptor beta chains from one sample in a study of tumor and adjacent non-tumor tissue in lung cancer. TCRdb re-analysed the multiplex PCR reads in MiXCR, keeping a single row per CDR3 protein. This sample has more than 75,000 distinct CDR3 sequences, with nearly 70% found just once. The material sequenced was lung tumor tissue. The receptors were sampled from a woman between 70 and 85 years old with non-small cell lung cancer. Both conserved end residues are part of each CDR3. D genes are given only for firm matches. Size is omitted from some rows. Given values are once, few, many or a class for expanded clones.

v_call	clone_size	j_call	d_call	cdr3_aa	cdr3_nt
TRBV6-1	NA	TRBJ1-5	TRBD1	CASSGGQGAVLGGQPQHF	TGTGCCAGCAGTGGAGGACAGGGGGCCGTCCTCGGGGGTCAGCCCCAGCATTTT
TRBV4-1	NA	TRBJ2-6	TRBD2	CASSPNKKRDAGANVLTF	TGCGCCAGCAGCCCCAACAAGAAGCGGGACGCTGGGGCCAACGTCCTGACTTTC
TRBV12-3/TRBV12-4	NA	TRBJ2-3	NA	CASRHTDTRYF	TGTGCCAGCAGGCACACAGATACGCGGTATTTT
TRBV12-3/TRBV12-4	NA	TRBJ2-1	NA	CASSSPMGGPSSGNEQFF	TGTGCCAGTAGTTCCCCGATGGGGGGCCCCTCTTCGGGTAATGAGCAGTTCTTC
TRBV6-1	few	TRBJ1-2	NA	CASSETVGMYGYIF	TGTGCCAGCAGTGAAACCGTTGGTATGTATGGCTACATCTTC
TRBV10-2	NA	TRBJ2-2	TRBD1	CACLTGGLATGELFF	TGCGCCTGTCTAACAGGGGGCCTCGCCACCGGGGAGCTGTTTTTT
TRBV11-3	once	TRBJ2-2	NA	CVSSLSPDTGELFF	TGTGTCAGCAGCTTATCGCCAGACACCGGGGAGCTGTTTTTT
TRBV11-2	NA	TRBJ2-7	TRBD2	CASSLEPLAGGHEQYF	TGCGCCAGCAGCTTAGAGCCTCTAGCGGGAGGCCACGAGCAGTACTTC
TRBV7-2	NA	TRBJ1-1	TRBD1	CASSLDRASHEAFF	TGTGCCAGCAGCCTGGACAGGGCATCCCATGAAGCTTTCTTT
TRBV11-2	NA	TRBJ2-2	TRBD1	CASSLGTGALTGDLFF	TGTGCCAGCAGCTTGGGGACAGGGGCCCTCACCGGGGACCTGTTTTTT
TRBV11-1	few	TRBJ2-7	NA	CASMLGDNYEQYF	TGTGCCAGCATGTTGGGGGACAACTACGAGCAGTACTTC
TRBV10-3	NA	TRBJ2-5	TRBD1	CAIATGSLLQETQYF	TGTGCCATTGCGACAGGGAGTCTACTTCAAGAGACCCAGTACTTT
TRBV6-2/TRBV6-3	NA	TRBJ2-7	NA	CASMGAALRPGEQYF	TGTGCCAGCATGGGGGCTGCGTTGCGGCCTGGCGAGCAGTACTTC
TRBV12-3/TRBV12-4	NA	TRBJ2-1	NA	CATSITELNEQFF	TGTGCCACTTCGATAACGGAGTTGAATGAGCAGTTCTTC
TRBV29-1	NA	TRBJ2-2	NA	CSTPSSVENTGELCF	TGCAGTACCCCTAGCAGCGTAGAGAACACCGGGGAGCTGTGTTTT
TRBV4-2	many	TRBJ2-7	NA	CASSPLGPQSYEQYF	TGTGCCAGCAGCCCCTTGGGACCGCAGTCCTACGAGCAGTACTTC
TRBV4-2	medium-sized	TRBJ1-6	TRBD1	CASSRITGADNSPLHF	TGTGCCAGCAGCCGAATTACAGGGGCAGATAATTCACCCCTCCACTTT
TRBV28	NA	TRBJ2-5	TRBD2	CASSLTTSGRFGTQYF	TGTGCCAGCAGCCTAACTACTAGCGGGAGATTTGGGACCCAGTACTTC
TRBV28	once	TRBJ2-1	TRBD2	CASGGGSGRESSHNEQFF	TGTGCCAGCGGTGGGGGTAGCGGGAGGGAGAGCTCCCACAATGAGCAGTTCTTC
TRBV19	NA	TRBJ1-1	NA	CASSGSRGGNTEGFF	TGTGCCAGTAGTGGATCCCGGGGCGGGAACACTGAAGGTTTCTTT
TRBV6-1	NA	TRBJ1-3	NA	CSSSETGGPGNTIYF	TGTTCCAGCAGTGAAACAGGAGGCCCTGGAAACACCATATATTTT
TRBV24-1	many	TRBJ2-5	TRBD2	CATAGGGETQYF	TGTGCCACAGCGGGGGGTGGAGAGACCCAGTACTTC
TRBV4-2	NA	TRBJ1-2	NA	CASIQGRGASNYGYTF	TGTGCCAGCATCCAAGGCCGTGGGGCTAGCAACTATGGCTACACTTTC
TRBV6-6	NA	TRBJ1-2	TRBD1	CASTYSDRVNYGYTF	TGTGCCAGCACTTATTCGGACAGGGTGAACTATGGCTACACCTTC
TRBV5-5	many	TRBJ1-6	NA	CASTQTLQYNSPLHF	TGTGCCAGCACCCAGACCCTGCAATATAATTCACCCCTCCACTTT
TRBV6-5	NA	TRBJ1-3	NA	CARSYSYGLVNTIYF	TGTGCCCGCAGTTACTCATACGGTCTCGTAAACACCATATATTTT
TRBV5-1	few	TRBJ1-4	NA	CASSGGTANGKLFF	TGCGCCAGCAGCGGGGGAACCGCTAATGGAAAACTGTTTTTT
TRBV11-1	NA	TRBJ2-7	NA	CASSLAPTGVYEQYF	TGTGCCAGCAGCTTAGCCCCGACAGGCGTTTACGAGCAGTACTTC
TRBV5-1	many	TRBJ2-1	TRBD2	CASSPFSGQNEQFF	TGCGCCAGCAGCCCATTTAGCGGGCAGAATGAGCAGTTCTTC
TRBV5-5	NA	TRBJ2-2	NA	CASSLGTLVVGTWELFF	TGTGCCAGCAGCCTTGGGACCCTAGTAGTGGGCACCTGGGAGCTGTTTTTT
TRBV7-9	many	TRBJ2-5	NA	CASSLNGGETQYF	TGTGCCAGCAGCTTAAACGGTGGCGAGACCCAGTACTTC
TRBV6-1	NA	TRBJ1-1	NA	CVSSEIPPPYGTEAFF	TGTGTCAGCAGTGAAATCCCCCCTCCCTACGGCACTGAAGCTTTCTTT
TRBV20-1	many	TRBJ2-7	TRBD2	CSASGGLAGWLTYEQYF	TGCAGTGCTAGCGGGGGACTAGCGGGGTGGCTAACCTACGAGCAGTACTTC
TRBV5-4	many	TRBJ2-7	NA	CASSFRDNSYEQYF	TGTGCCAGCAGCTTCCGGGACAACTCCTACGAGCAGTACTTC
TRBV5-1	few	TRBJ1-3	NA	CASSFGGATGNTIYF	TGCGCCAGCAGCTTCGGCGGGGCTACTGGAAACACCATATATTTT
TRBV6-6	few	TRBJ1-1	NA	CASMVEGDTEAFF	TGCGCCAGCATGGTCGAAGGGGATACTGAAGCTTTCTTT
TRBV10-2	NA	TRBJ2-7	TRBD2	CASTSGSSYEQYF	TGCGCCAGTACTAGCGGAAGCTCCTACGAGCAGTATTTC
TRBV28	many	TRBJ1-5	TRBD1	CASSLVGQGLGQPQHF	TGTGCCAGCAGTTTAGTGGGACAGGGGTTAGGTCAGCCCCAGCATTTT
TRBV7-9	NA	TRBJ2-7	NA	CASSAGGGHERYF	TGTGCCAGCAGTGCCGGGGGTGGTCACGAGCGGTACTTC
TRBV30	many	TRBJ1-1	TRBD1	CAWRGQGGNTEAFF	TGTGCCTGGAGGGGACAGGGGGGAAACACTGAAGCTTTCTTT
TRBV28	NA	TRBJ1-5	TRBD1	CGNSITQGANQPQHF	TGTGGCAACAGTATTACACAGGGGGCGAATCAGCCCCAGCATTTT
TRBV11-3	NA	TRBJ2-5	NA	CASSLRGLEAQYF	TGTGCCAGTAGCTTACGCGGGTTAGAGGCCCAGTACTTC
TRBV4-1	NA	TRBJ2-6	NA	CASSPIGSPSSGANVLTF	TGCGCCAGCAGCCCCATTGGCAGTCCTTCCTCTGGGGCCAACGTCCTGACTTTC
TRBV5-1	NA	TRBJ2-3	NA	CASSLEGTDTQYF	TGCGCCAGCAGCTTGGAGGGCACAGATACGCAGTATTTT
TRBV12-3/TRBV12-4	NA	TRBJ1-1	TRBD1	CASSPDDRAAQAFF	TGTGCCAGCAGTCCCGATGACAGGGCCGCTCAAGCTTTCTTT
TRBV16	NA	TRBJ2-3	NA	CVSSHSTLGPTDTQYF	TGTGTCAGCAGCCATTCTACACTGGGGCCCACAGATACGCAGTATTTT
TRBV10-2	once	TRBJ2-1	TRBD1	CASRELQGDEQFF	TGCGCCAGCAGGGAACTACAGGGGGATGAGCAGTTCTTC
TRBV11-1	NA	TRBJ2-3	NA	CASGLAIIDTQYF	TGTGCCAGCGGCTTAGCAATCATAGATACGCAGTATTTT
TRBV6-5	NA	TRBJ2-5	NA	CASSRELVAPKETQYF	TGTGCCAGCAGTCGCGAACTAGTGGCGCCCAAAGAGACCCAGTACTTC
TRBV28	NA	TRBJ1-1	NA	CVSSLASAENTEAFF	TGTGTCAGCAGTCTTGCGTCCGCAGAGAACACTGAAGCTTTCTTT
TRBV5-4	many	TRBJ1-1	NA	CASSPHFTGDEAFF	TGTGCCAGCAGCCCCCATTTCACCGGAGATGAAGCTTTCTTT
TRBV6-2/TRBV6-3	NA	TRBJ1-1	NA	CASSHSLSGCDTEAFF	TGTGCCAGCAGTCACTCGTTGTCAGGATGTGACACTGAAGCTTTCTTT
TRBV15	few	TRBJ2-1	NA	CATSDRRTPNNEQFF	TGTGCCACCAGTGACAGGAGGACACCAAACAATGAGCAGTTCTTC
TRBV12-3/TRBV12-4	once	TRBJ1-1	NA	CASSLGPGKGPEAFF	TGTGCCAGCAGTTTAGGTCCTGGCAAGGGTCCTGAAGCTTTCTTT